This T cell receptor (beta chain) came from a study of T cell responses to AZD1222 COVID-19 vaccine. Study-level information: Analyses pooled second doses at about 4 or about 12 weeks.

Here immunoSEQ multiplex PCR was the method, and the copy in TCRdb shows in-frame clones only, minus some. The profile shows tens of thousands of clones, around 86% of them singletons. Trimming stripped 7 bases from V and 0 bases from J, with 12 bases between. The CDR3 runs to 14 residues. CDR1 and CDR2 (germline): LNHDA, SQIVND (reference sequence). The J gene is TRBJ1-1, the V gene TRBV19; D might be TRBD1 (6 bases). The sequence was obtained from an adult in good health. The sample was peripheral blood, taken on day 0 of AZD1222 vaccination. CDR3 loop: CASKGVMLNTEAFF. CDR3 DNA: TGTGCCAGTAAGGGGGTGATGCTGAACACTGAAGCTTTCTTT.